This T cell receptor (beta chain) was sequenced during a study of T-cell memory formation after mild COVID-19. Background on the study: Across donors, TCR clusters were largely donor specific. Study results and caveats: Whether second-wave clones peaking at day 37 were SARS-CoV-2 specific went unconfirmed. Clones that got smaller from day 15 to 85 had even CD4/CD8, while clones growing later tipped toward CD4+.

A note on this clonotype: Its antigen is currently unknown.

The CDR3 is 15 amino acids. Trimming took off 2 bases at V and 0 bases at J, with 12 bases between the two ends. Germline CDR1 reads GTSNPN; CDR2 reads SVGIG (reference sequence). Constant-segment-primed 5'RACE gave TCR alpha and TCR beta cDNA libraries with sample barcodes and UMIs. TCRdb processed the 5' RACE reads anew with MiXCR; each CDR3 protein has one entry. The table includes more than 80,000 distinct CDR3 sequences, 17% detected once. Input material: PBMCs or a T cell subset sorted from them (not recorded which). The chain combines TRBV30 with TRBJ2-3, with D perhaps being TRBD1 or TRBD2 (5 bases each). This sequence was found in an adult woman who had mild COVID-19 (a few samples of this study predate the infection). Cell type and time point are not known. The DNA of the CDR3 is TGTGCCTGGAGTTTTGGGGGATCTAGCACAGATACGCAGTATTTT. It specifies CAWSFGGSSTDTQYF.